Listed here are 25 T cell receptor beta chains from one sample, sequenced in a study of blood T cell repertoires in COVID-19 (dated by TCRdb to about 2020). The receptor library was made with the immunoSEQ multiplex PCR assay. TCRdb retrieved this table from immuneACCESS and kept in-frame rearrangements only. Not all clones are present; in checked studies, unresolved V genes account for under half, and no reason is known for the remainder. The sample includes hundreds of thousands of clones, with roughly nine tenths observed a single time. 7% to 10% of the sample is held by the ten biggest clonotypes. Sequencing used PBMCs or T cells enriched from blood (not recorded which). The receptors here all came from a woman aged 55-70 years who had recovered from COVID-19.

In its sample, this clone was seen a few times. This chain joins TRBV29-1 and TRBJ1-4; D remains ambiguous. The germline V gene has CDR1 SQVTM and CDR2 ANQGSEA. The V gene lost 5 bases and the J gene lost 1 base, with 8 bases spanning the gap. The CDR3 runs to 13 residues. For the CDR3, the DNA is TGCAGCGTTCGAGGCCAAACTAATGAAAAACTGTTTTTT. It encodes CSVRGQTNEKLFF.

The V gene is TRBV5-1, the J gene TRBJ2-1; 11 bases are shared with TRBD2. The V segment lost 4 bases and the J segment 9 bases; nucleotides outside the gene matches: 12. Germline loops: CDR1 SGHRS, CDR2 YFSETQ. CDR3 length: 16 amino acids. The CDR3 loop reads CASSLTGTSGLGEQFF. DNA of the CDR3: TGCGCCAGCAGCCTAACCGGGACTAGCGGCTTAGGTGAGCAGTTCTTC.

The V gene is TRBV7-2, the J gene TRBJ2-5, with D possibly being TRBD1 (5 bases). The CDR3 runs to 14 residues. Germline-derived CDR1 and CDR2 are SGHTA and FQGNSA. V was clipped by 5 bases and J by 5 bases, with 15 bases between them. DNA for the CDR3: TGTGCCAGCAGCCCCCCAGTAGGGGCTGAGACCCAGTACTTC. This encodes CASSPPVGAETQYF.

CDR3 coding DNA: TGTGCCAGCAGCCTCAGGGAAACCAACTATGGCTACACCTTC. It is translated as CASSLRETNYGYTF. The chain joins TRBV6-5 to TRBJ1-2; D possibly corresponds to TRBD1 (5 bases). V was pared by 6 bases and J by 2 bases, with 13 bases between. The germline V gene encodes CDR1 MNHEY and CDR2 SVGAGI. The CDR3 totals 14 residues.

The rearrangement joins TRBV9 to TRBJ1-4, with D possibly matching TRBD1 (5 bases). This CDR3 spans 14 amino acids. In germline, CDR1 is SGDLS, CDR2 YYNGEE. Trimming left V 0 bases short and J 8 bases short, with 11 bases between. The CDR3 loop is CASSVGAGGEKLFF. CDR3 DNA: TGTGCCAGCAGCGTAGGAGCCGGGGGGGAAAAACTGTTTTTT.

J is TRBJ2-1 and V is TRBV27; tentatively, D is TRBD1 (6 bases). Per germline, CDR1 MNHEY and CDR2 SMNVEV (reference sequence). The CDR3 loop spans 16 amino acids. Trimming removed 0 bases from V and 3 bases from J, with 12 bases in between. CDR3 bases: TGTGCCAGCAGTTTATCAGGGCAGGGGAGCTACAATGAGCAGTTCTTC. Its translation is CASSLSGQGSYNEQFF.

This clone is a singleton in its sample. The V call is TRBV10-3, the J call TRBJ2-5, with 10 bases matching TRBD1. With 0 bases clipped from V and 2 bases from J, the junction kept 6 bases outside the gene matches. Germline CDR1 and CDR2: ENHRY and SYGVKD. This CDR3 comprises 17 residues. This CDR3 reads CAISESRGQGTQETQYF. The CDR3 DNA is TGTGCCATCAGTGAGTCCCGGGGACAGGGGACTCAAGAGACCCAGTACTTC.

The J gene is TRBJ1-6, the V gene TRBV9; D is undetermined. There are 14 residues in the CDR3. In germline, CDR1 is SGDLS, CDR2 YYNGEE. V shed 2 bases and J shed 8 bases, with 11 bases lying between them. The CDR3 nucleotides are TGTGCCAGCAGCGTTGACGCCGACTATTCACCCCTCCACTTT. Protein: CASSVDADYSPLHF.

The chain is built from TRBV5-1 and TRBJ1-3, with D tentatively TRBD1 (5 bases). V lost 4 bases to trimming and J lost 0 bases, with 17 bases between them. CDR3 length: 17 residues. The V gene's germline CDR1 is SGHRS and CDR2 YFSETQ. CDR3 sequence (DNA): TGCGCCAGCAGCCCCCTATCGGGGACTGTCTCTGGAAACACCATATATTTT. Encoded protein: CASSPLSGTVSGNTIYF.

The chain is built from TRBV12-3 or TRBV12-4 and TRBJ1-2, with TRBD1 identical over 7 bases. The CDR3 runs to 13 residues. V gave up 2 bases and J gave up 8 bases; unmatched junction bases: 5. CDR3 DNA: TGTGCCAGCAGTTTACAACAGGGGAACGGCTACACCTTC. This codes for CASSLQQGNGYTF.

On this clone itself: One base away lies a much larger clone, so this may be a sequencing read error. This rearrangement joins TRBV7-9 to TRBJ1-1; D is ambiguous. V was clipped by 4 bases and J by 1 base, with 4 bases between them. CDR3 length: 12 residues. Germline CDR1 SEHNR, CDR2 FQNEAQ (reference sequence). CDR3 DNA: TGTGCCAGCAGCTACAGGAACACTGAAGCTTTCTTT. This sequence encodes CASSYRNTEAFF.

This rearrangement joins TRBV6-4 to TRBJ1-6; D gene unclear. Germline V gene data show CDR1 as MRHNA and CDR2 as SNTAGT. The CDR3 is 14 residues long. The ends were cut back, 6 bases at V and 4 bases at J, with 10 bases in the middle. CDR3 sequence (DNA): TGTGCCAGCAGGGCCGAGGCTTATAATTCACCCCTCCACTTT. Encoded protein: CASRAEAYNSPLHF.

The chain uses TRBV6-6 and TRBJ2-7; possibly TRBD1 for D (6 bases). V lost 6 bases, J lost 6 bases, and 12 bases lay in between. The CDR3 covers 12 residues. The germline gives CDR1 MNHNY, CDR2 SVGAGI (reference sequence). Written as DNA, the CDR3 is TGTGCCAGCAGGCTTACAGGGTCCGAGCAGTACGTC. As protein: CASRLTGSEQYV.

This chain joins TRBV27 and TRBJ2-2, with 8 nucleotides matching TRBD1. V lost 4 bases and J lost 4; bases outside the gene matches: 8. Per germline, CDR1 MNHEY and CDR2 SMNVEV (reference sequence). CDR3 length: 16 amino acids. The CDR3 loop reads CASSSGTGPSTGELFF. The CDR3 nucleotides are TGTGCCAGCAGTTCAGGGACAGGACCTTCCACCGGGGAGCTGTTTTTT.

V is TRBV18 and J is TRBJ2-3, with 9 bases matching TRBD2. From germline, CDR1 is KGHSH and CDR2 LQKENI. With 6 bases clipped from V and 5 bases from J, the junction kept 12 bases outside the gene matches. This CDR3 is built from 16 residues. CDR3 coding DNA: TGTGCCAGCTCCCCCTTTGCGGGGGGGCTTGAAGATACGCAGTATTTT. It encodes CASSPFAGGLEDTQYF.

V and J are TRBV12-5 and TRBJ1-5, with 7 bases aligning to TRBD1. CDR3 size: 13 residues. Germline V lookup: CDR1 LGHNT, CDR2 FRNRAP. V gave up 5 bases and J gave up 7 bases; unmatched junction bases: 5. The CDR3 DNA sequence: TGTGCTAGTGGTCTTACAGGGGTCCAGCCCCAGCATTTT. Translating gives CASGLTGVQPQHF.

The chain uses TRBV28 and TRBJ1-2, with D unclear. CDR3 length equals 13 residues. V lost 4 bases, J lost 0 bases, and 6 bases lay in between. Germline V lookup: CDR1 MDHEN, CDR2 SYDVKM. The DNA of the CDR3 is TGTGCCAGCAGTTCCGGGACTAACTATGGCTACACCTTC. It translates to CASSSGTNYGYTF.

The CDR3 DNA reads TGTGCCAGCAGCTCGGGGGTCGACTACACTGAAGCTTTCTTT. It encodes CASSSGVDYTEAFF. The chain combines TRBV7-9 with TRBJ1-1, with a possible D match to TRBD1 (5 bases). The V end lost 4 bases, the J end lost 3 bases, and 12 bases lay between the germline ends. The CDR3 has 14 residues. The V gene's germline CDR1 is SEHNR and CDR2 FQNEAQ (reference sequence).

V and J are TRBV27 and TRBJ1-2, with 7 positions matching TRBD1. Germline lookup yields CDR1 MNHEY and CDR2 SMNVEV (reference sequence). The CDR3 length is 18 residues. The ends lost 1 base at V and 5 bases at J; junction bases unmatched: 16. The CDR3 is CASSLFAPTDRATYGYTF. The CDR3 DNA follows: TGTGCCAGCAGTTTATTCGCCCCTACTGACAGGGCTACTTATGGCTACACCTTC.

The chain uses TRBV5-1 and TRBJ2-3; tentative D call: TRBD2 (6 bases). Trimming removed 0 bases at V and 4 bases at J, with 12 bases between. The CDR3 length is 15 residues. The germline V gene has CDR1 SGHRS and CDR2 YFSETQ. CDR3 region: CASSLAVLAPDTQYF. CDR3 nucleotide sequence: TGCGCCAGCAGCTTGGCAGTACTAGCTCCAGATACGCAGTATTTT.

The rearrangement joins TRBV12-3 or TRBV12-4 to TRBJ2-7, with D perhaps TRBD2 (5 bases). Trimming removed 5 bases at V and 0 bases at J, with 8 bases between. The CDR3 is made up of 13 amino acids. Here the CDR3 DNA reads TGTGCCAGCAGTGTGAGCGGCTCCTACGAGCAGTACGTC. Its protein product is CASSVSGSYEQYV.

V is TRBV5-5 and J is TRBJ2-2, with 7 bases lining up with TRBD1. Germline values: CDR1 SGHKS, CDR2 YYEKEE (reference sequence). With 2 bases clipped from V and 7 bases from J, the junction kept 11 bases outside the gene matches. This CDR3 comprises 16 residues. The CDR3 loop is CASSLTQGSSNGELFF. The CDR3 coding sequence is TGTGCCAGCAGCTTAACACAGGGGTCTTCTAACGGGGAGCTGTTTTTT.

This clone appeared once. The chain has TRBV29-1 and TRBJ1-3, with D possibly TRBD1 on 6 matching bases. The germline V gene has CDR1 SQVTM and CDR2 ANQGSEA. CDR3 length: 15 amino acids. V dropped 6 bases and J dropped 4 bases, with 19 bases sitting between them. CDR3 region: CSVTTGSEKGNTIYF. The CDR3 DNA sequence: TGCAGCGTAACGACAGGATCGGAGAAGGGAAACACCATATATTTT.

The V and J genes are TRBV24-1 and TRBJ2-3, with TRBD2 as a possible D gene (6 bases). Trimming pared 4 bases from V and 3 bases from J, leaving 16 bases between. The germline V gene has CDR1 KGHDR and CDR2 SFDVKD. The CDR3 covers 16 residues. CDR3 bases: TGTGCCACCAGTGAGGCTAGCGTGTGGGGAACAGATACGCAGTATTTT. This translates into CATSEASVWGTDTQYF.

The chain has TRBV2 and TRBJ1-2; D gene unclear. The CDR3 spans 13 residues. V lost 4 bases to trimming and J lost 6 bases, with 12 bases between them. Germline CDR1 SNHLY, CDR2 FYNNEI. CDR3: CASSVQVRNGYTF. The CDR3 bases are TGTGCCAGCAGTGTCCAAGTGAGGAATGGCTACACCTTC. The variable domain in full, completed from reference TRBV2 and TRBJ1-2, reads EPEVTQTPSHQVTQMGQEVILRCVPISNHLYFYWYRQILGQKVEFLVSFYNNEISEKSEIFDDQFSVERPDGSNFTLKIRSTKLEDSAMYFCASSVQVRNGYTFGSGTRLTVV.